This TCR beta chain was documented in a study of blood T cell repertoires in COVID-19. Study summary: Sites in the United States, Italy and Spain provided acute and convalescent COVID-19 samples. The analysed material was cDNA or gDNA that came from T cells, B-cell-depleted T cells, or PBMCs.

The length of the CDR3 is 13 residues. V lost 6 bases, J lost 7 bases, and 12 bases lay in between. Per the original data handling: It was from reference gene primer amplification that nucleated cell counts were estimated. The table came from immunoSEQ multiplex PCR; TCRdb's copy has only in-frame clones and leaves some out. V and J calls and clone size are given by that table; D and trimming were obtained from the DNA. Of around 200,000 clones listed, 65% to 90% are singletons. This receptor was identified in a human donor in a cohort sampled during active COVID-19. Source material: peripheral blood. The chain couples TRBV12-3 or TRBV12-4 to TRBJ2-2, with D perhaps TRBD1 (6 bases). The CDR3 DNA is TGTGCCAGCAGCTCTCTAGGGGGCGGGGAGCTGTTTTTT. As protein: CASSSLGGGELFF.